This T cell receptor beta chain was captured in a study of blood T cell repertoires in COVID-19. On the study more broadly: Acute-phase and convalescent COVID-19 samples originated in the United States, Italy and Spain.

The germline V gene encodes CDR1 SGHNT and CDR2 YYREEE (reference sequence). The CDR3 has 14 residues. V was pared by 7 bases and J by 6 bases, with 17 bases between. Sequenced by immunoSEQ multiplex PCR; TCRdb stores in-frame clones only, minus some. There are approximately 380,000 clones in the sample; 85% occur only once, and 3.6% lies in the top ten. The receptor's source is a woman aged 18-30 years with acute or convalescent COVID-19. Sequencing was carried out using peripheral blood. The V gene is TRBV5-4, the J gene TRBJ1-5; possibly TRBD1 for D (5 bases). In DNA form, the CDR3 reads TGTGCCAGCCACCGATGGGGGGAGCCTCAGCCCCAGCATTTT. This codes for CASHRWGEPQPQHF.